The entry below gives a single T cell receptor beta chain sequence along with its context. This receptor's antigen is unknown. Qualities for individual bases were not recorded, and no much larger clone is one base off. The CDR3 has 16 amino acids, counting the end cysteine and phenylalanine. CDR3 DNA only is kept here, 48 bases in frame from base 1. The trim is 3 bases for V and 1 base for J, with a gap of 13 bases between the germline ends. From the germline V gene (reference sequence), CDR1 is LNHNV and CDR2 is YYDKDF. This specimen comes from a study of shared clonotypes between healthy human individuals (dated by TCRdb to the early 2020s). Turning to the overall study: A few men and a couple of women, aged 18 to 49 years, made up the cohort. For each donor, three plates each were used for CD4 naive and CD4 memory, two plates were used for CD8 naive, and one plate was used for CD8 memory. Blood TCR repertoires of five healthy adults were deeply sequenced to estimate repertoire size and the extent of clonotype sharing between individuals. Different laboratories and diverse techniques were used to prepare libraries and sequence TCR repertoires, to increase sequencing depth and limit assay-specific biases. Each donor's leukapheresis produced roughly between roughly 0.85 and 9.5 billion PBMCs. Study-wide findings and limitations: The genetic and exposure-history diversity represented was limited by the small number of donors. Sampling was restricted to blood, and TCR repertoires in tissues likely differ from the TCR repertoires found in blood. Incomplete sequencing was indicated by rarefaction of sorted-subset datasets, despite the large sequencing depth. Larger estimated clonotype richness was generally found for naive subsets than for memory subsets. Compared with non-shared clonotypes, the clonotypes found in all four sorted-subset donors had higher generation probabilities. When a few donors were compared, the shared fraction of clonotypes was about 5.2% for naive CD4, over 3% for naive CD8, 2.3% for memory CD4, and less than 0.45% for memory CD8. Pairwise subsampling led to the expectation that sequencing depth would affect the degree of clonotype sharing among donors.

Using the deep immunoSEQ assay, multiplex PCR amplified TCR CDR3 regions from genomic DNA. Genomic DNA extracted from each cell subset was distributed evenly over all wells of several immunoSEQ 96-well plates, and each plate served as one replicate. For sorted subsets, each replicate PCR was loaded with approximately 0.2 ug genomic DNA, equivalent to some 31,000 T cell genomes. The purified libraries were quantified using a Qubit 3.0 fluorometer, sized with a Bioanalyzer 2100, and then quantified again using the KAPA Library Quantification kit. A separate single-read 150-cycle Illumina NextSeq 550 flow cell was used to sequence each immunoSEQ 96-well plate. As for the original processing: The immunoSEQ output contained only junctional sequences without quality scores, so filtering could not match that applied to full-length reads. Sequences were annotated with PyIR, a Python wrapper for IgBLAST v1.9, and V/J genes and CDR3 were assigned using IMGT germline references. Reads were removed for weak V/J assignments (E-value above 1e-6), missing CDR3, stop codons, out-of-frame junctions, or ambiguous translated residues. V3J clonotypes were defined as sequences sharing the same inferred V gene, J gene, and CDR3 amino acid sequence. To compute the percentage overlap between repertoires, the number of shared unique clonotypes was divided by the size of the smaller repertoire. Three approaches were used to assess repertoire richness: RTK rarefaction, the Chao1 estimator, and Recon v2.1 estimates of unobserved clonotypes. OLGA was used to compute generation probabilities for all TCRbeta clonotypes that the gDNA method yielded from a few donors. TCRdb took over this immuneACCESS table, retaining in-frame rearrangements with V and J assigned. Such tables are incomplete; in checked studies, under half of the missing clones stem from an unresolved V gene, and the remainder is unexplained. The V and J calls and clone size are taken from that table; D and trimming were inferred from the DNA. This sample has about 1.4 million clones in its table, and 95% to 97% of those were observed once. The ten largest clones add up to approximately 1% of the sample.

Donors were healthy HIV-negative adults with no recently reported acute infections or vaccinations. Every donor was a Caucasian adult living in Nashville, Tennessee, USA. CD4+ T cells were enriched through magnetic negative selection, after which naive cells were positively selected on CD45RA and the remaining negative fraction served as the memory subset. After blood collection by leukapheresis, PBMCs were isolated using Ficoll-Histopaque density gradient centrifugation and then cryopreserved in the vapor phase of liquid nitrogen. Purity and quantity of every magnetically sorted T cell population were checked by analytical flow cytometry. Genomic DNA was isolated from every sorted fraction and measured by UV absorbance on a Nanodrop 2000c.

Specimen: naive CD4+ T cells sorted from blood. Reading the label with the study, this specimen's cell subset or site is: CD45RA+ positively selected. The source of this sequence is a man aged 30 to 39 in good health. The V and J genes are TRBV15 and TRBJ2-1, with the D gene uncertain. The bases read TGTGCCACCAGCAGGGAACGGACCCTTTCCTACAATGAGCAGTTCTTC. It translates to CATSRERTLSYNEQFF. The CDR3, completed at both ends by the reference TRBV15 and TRBJ2-1 genes, gives the full variable domain DAMVIQNPRYQVTQFGKPVTLSCSQTLNHNVMYWYQQKSSQAPKLLFHYYDKDFNNEADTPDNFQSRRPNTSFCFLDIRSPGLGDTAMYLCATSRERTLSYNEQFFGPGTRLTVL.